The clone carrying this T cell receptor (beta chain) was recorded a few times. Trimming stripped 6 bases from V and 5 bases from J, with 20 bases between. From germline, CDR1 is MDHEN and CDR2 SYDVKM. The CDR3 is 16 residues long. Only in-frame clones appear in the TCRdb table, and some are missing; sequencing was by immunoSEQ multiplex PCR. The table includes about 140,000 clones, about 85% detected once. This sample was included in a study of control samples from healthy donors and cancer patients. The sequence was obtained from a woman in her 30s in good health. This chain uses TRBV28 with TRBJ1-5; D perhaps matches TRBD1 (5 bases). The sequenced sample consisted of blood. In nucleotides, the CDR3 is TGTGCCAGCAGCAAACAACTGCGGGGCAACGATCAGCCCCAGCATTTT. It codes for CASSKQLRGNDQPQHF.